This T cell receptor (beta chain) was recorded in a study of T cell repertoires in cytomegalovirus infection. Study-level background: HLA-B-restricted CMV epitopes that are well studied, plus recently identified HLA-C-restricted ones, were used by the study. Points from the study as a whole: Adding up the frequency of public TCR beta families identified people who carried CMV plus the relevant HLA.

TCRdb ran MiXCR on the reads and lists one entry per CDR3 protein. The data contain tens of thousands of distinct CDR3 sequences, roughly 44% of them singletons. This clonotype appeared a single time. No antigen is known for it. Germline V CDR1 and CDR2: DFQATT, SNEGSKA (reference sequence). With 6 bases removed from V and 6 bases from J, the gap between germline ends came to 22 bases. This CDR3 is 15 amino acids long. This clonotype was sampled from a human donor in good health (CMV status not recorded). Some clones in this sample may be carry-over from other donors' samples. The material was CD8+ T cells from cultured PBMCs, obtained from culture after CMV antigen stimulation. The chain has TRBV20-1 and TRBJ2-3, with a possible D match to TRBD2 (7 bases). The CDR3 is CSARVLAGARDTQYF. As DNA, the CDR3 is TGCAGTGCGAGGGTCCTCGCGGGGGCCCGGGATACGCAGTATTTT.